The 4 T cell receptor beta chains in this list originate from one sample, sequenced in a study of CD8+ T cells in alopecia areata. Treatment described: oral pan-JAK inhibitor, 5-10 mg twice daily. In each case, RNA was isolated and then reverse transcribed into cDNA as the sequencing template. Clones were read by immunoSEQ multiplex PCR, and TCRdb kept only the in-frame ones, dropping some. The sample includes fewer than 250,000 clones, about two fifths of them seen just once. The sequencing here drew on CD4+ T cells sorted from blood, taken at approximately week 30, from a patient treated with tofacitinib. These receptors originate from a human donor with alopecia areata.

Many counts were recorded for this clone. This chain joins TRBV28 and TRBJ2-3; the D gene is possibly TRBD1 (5 bases). CDR1 is MDHEN, CDR2 SYDVKM, per germline. Trimming stripped 3 bases from V and 4 bases from J, with 11 bases between. This CDR3 is built from 14 residues. DNA of the CDR3: TGTGCCAGCAGTTTGTCCCAGGGCGCAGATACGCAGTATTTT. This sequence encodes CASSLSQGADTQYF. Filled out from reference TRBV28 and TRBJ2-3, the complete variable domain reads DVKVTQSSRYLVKRTGEKVFLECVQDMDHENMFWYRQDPGLGLRLIYFSYDVKMKEKGDIPEGYSVSREKKERFSLILESASTNQTSMYLCASSLSQGADTQYFGPGTRLTVL.

This chain joins TRBV30 and TRBJ2-6; 7 bases match TRBD1. Trimming cost V 3 bases and J 0 bases; bases outside gene matches: 5. In germline, CDR1 is GTSNPN, CDR2 SVGIG (reference sequence). The CDR3 consists of 16 residues. CDR3 nucleotide sequence: TGTGCCTGGAGAAGGGGGCTCGCCTCTGGGGCCAACGTCCTGACTTTC. It encodes CAWRRGLASGANVLTF.

This clone was counted only a few times. This same CDR3 is encoded by further DNA sequences in the sample. V gene TRBV18 combines with J gene TRBJ2-3; D remains unclear. The germline V and J ends were trimmed by 6 bases and 6 bases, with 7 bases remaining between them. CDR3 length equals 11 residues. Germline values: CDR1 KGHSH, CDR2 LQKENI. For the CDR3, the DNA is TGTGCCAGCTCCCCGTCGGATACGCAGTATTTT. It specifies CASSPSDTQYF.

This clone was counted ten times or more. This sequence joins TRBV4-1 and TRBJ2-1, with D perhaps matching TRBD1 or TRBD2 (5 bases each). CDR3 length equals 15 residues. With 0 bases removed from V and 6 bases from J, the gap between germline ends came to 12 bases. Germline loops: CDR1 MGHRA, CDR2 YSYEKL. CDR3 protein: CASSQEPGPPNEQFF. The CDR3 coding sequence is TGCGCCAGCAGCCAAGAACCGGGACCACCCAATGAGCAGTTCTTC.